Listed here is a single T cell receptor beta chain. Its antigen remains unknown. This sample is drawn from a study of T-cell memory formation after mild COVID-19. Study-wide context: TCR clusters mostly belonged to single donors. Notes on the study in general: Cross-reactive memory seemingly joined, as some responding clones were found in pre-infection memory.

Each CDR3 protein gets one entry after TCRdb re-called the 5' RACE reads with MiXCR. The data contain fewer than 250,000 distinct CDR3 sequences, around 25% of them singletons. This clonotype was obtained from an adult woman who had mild COVID-19 (a few samples of this study predate the infection). Cell type and time point are not known. Sequenced material: PBMCs or a T cell subset sorted from them (not recorded which).

The CDR3 loop reads CAISESGLGVDEQYF. As DNA, the CDR3 is TGTGCCATCAGTGAGTCGGGACTAGGAGTCGACGAGCAGTACTTC. This sequence joins TRBV10-3 and TRBJ2-7, with 8 positions matching TRBD2. The CDR3 extends over 15 amino acids. Germline V gene lookup returns CDR1 ENHRY and CDR2 SYGVKD. V lost 0 bases to trimming and J lost 5 bases; unmatched junction nucleotides: 6.